This passage covers 6 T cell receptor beta chains from one sample sequenced in a study of T cells in Graves' hyperthyroidism and ophthalmopathy. TCR beta CDR3 regions were amplified from RNA transcripts. First-round RT-PCR with HTBI primers amplified the TCR CDR3 region. TCRdb re-analysed the multiplex PCR reads in MiXCR, keeping a single row per CDR3 protein. The data hold about 620,000 distinct CDR3 sequences, with roughly 16% observed a single time. The sample comprised blood. These receptors all come from a woman in her twenties or thirties with Graves' hyperthyroidism.

This clonotype was recorded a few times. The chain has TRBV19 and TRBJ2-4; the match to TRBD2 covers 14 bases. This CDR3 comprises 15 residues. The germline gives CDR1 LNHDA, CDR2 SQIVND (reference sequence). V was clipped by 3 bases and J by 7 bases; unmatched bases: 2. As DNA, the CDR3 is TGTGCCAGTAGTATGGGGACTAGCGGGAGTAACATTCAGTACTTC. The encoded protein is CASSMGTSGSNIQYF.

With regard to this clonotype: Given a much more abundant clone one base away, this may be a read error. The chain couples TRBV2 to TRBJ1-4; tentative D call: TRBD1 (5 bases). The CDR3 totals 12 residues. Germline V gives CDR1 SNHLY, CDR2 FYNNEI. The germline V and J ends were trimmed by 8 bases and 8 bases, with 12 bases remaining between them. The CDR3 is CASGDGREKLFF. The CDR3 coding sequence is TGTGCCAGCGGGGACGGGAGAGAAAAACTGTTTTTT.

This clonotype was seen ten or more times. The V and J genes are TRBV30 and TRBJ1-1, with D hard to call. Trimming removed 4 bases at V and 4 bases at J, with 13 bases between. Germline V gene sequence: CDR1 GTSNPN, CDR2 SVGIG (reference sequence). The CDR3 contains 13 residues. CDR3 coding DNA: TGTGCCTGGACCGACGTTTTCGGCACTGAAGCTTTCTTT. Translation gives CAWTDVFGTEAFF.

V gene TRBV6-5 combines with J gene TRBJ1-2; 7 bases fit TRBD1. The V segment lost 2 bases and the J segment 10 bases; nucleotides outside the gene matches: 7. The CDR3 sequence is 13 residues long. Germline V gene data show CDR1 as MNHEY and CDR2 as SVGAGI. CDR3 coding DNA: TGTGCCAGCAGTTACGAGGCAGGGGGAATCTACACCTTC. This encodes CASSYEAGGIYTF.

The rearrangement uses TRBV12-3 or TRBV12-4 and TRBJ2-2; D call uncertain. V lost 4 bases, J lost 9 bases, and 9 bases lay in between. The CDR3 spans 12 residues. In nucleotides, the CDR3 is TGTGCCAGCAGTTCTCAAAACAGGGAGCTGTTTTTT. This gives the protein CASSSQNRELFF.

The genes are TRBV7-9 and TRBJ2-1; D not certain. The CDR3 contains 15 residues. The germline V and J ends were trimmed by 3 bases and 3 bases, with 12 bases remaining between them. Germline CDR1 and CDR2: SEHNR and FQNEAQ (reference sequence). This chain's CDR3 is CASSFQPSVYNEQFF. The CDR3 region has the DNA TGTGCCAGCAGCTTCCAGCCGTCAGTCTACAATGAGCAGTTCTTC.